The rows below give T cell receptor beta chains drawn from one sample of a study of T cell responses to AZD1222 COVID-19 vaccine. Using immunoSEQ multiplex PCR, the repertoire was profiled, and TCRdb retains in-frame clones only, with some absent. The sample contains 150,000 or so clones, approximately 90% of which appear only once. This material consisted of peripheral blood, taken on day 0 of AZD1222 vaccination. These receptor sequences come from an adult in good health. Both conserved end residues are part of each CDR3. The order of the fields is J gene, V gene, CDR3 protein.

J: TRBJ1-1; V: TRBV6-5; CDR3: CASSPSWGSTEAFF
J: TRBJ1-2; V: TRBV4-1; CDR3: CASSQASGSYGYTF
J: TRBJ1-6; V: TRBV19; CDR3: CASRARTGYNSPLHF
J: TRBJ2-7; V: TRBV28; CDR3: CATSRTKIEQYF
J: TRBJ1-2; V: TRBV24-1; CDR3: CATSDYYRGNWGYTF
J: TRBJ2-2; V: TRBV18; CDR3: CASSPSAGELFF
J: TRBJ2-2; V: TRBV7-2; CDR3: CASSFSGAGELFF
J: TRBJ2-5; V: TRBV19; CDR3: CASSINQQETQYF
J: TRBJ1-2; V: TRBV28; CDR3: CASSLQGDRGHYGYTF
J: TRBJ2-5; V: TRBV7-8; CDR3: CASSPGGGRETQYF
J: TRBJ2-1; V: TRBV4-1; CDR3: CASSQVEGAGNEQFF
J: TRBJ2-4; V: TRBV2; CDR3: CASSGRLLGSGALLGAKNIQYF
J: TRBJ1-3; V: TRBV5-4; CDR3: CASSSTGGLGNTIYF
J: TRBJ1-2; V: TRBV14; CDR3: CASSQRQGRGFYGYTF
J: TRBJ2-7; V: TRBV10-2; CDR3: CASSPLGTGGPSYEQYF
J: TRBJ2-3; V: TRBV2; CDR3: CASSLSGARTDTQYF
J: TRBJ1-1; V: TRBV7-9; CDR3: CASSPSDTEAFF
J: TRBJ1-2; V: TRBV28; CDR3: CASSPDREANYGYTF
J: TRBJ2-2; V: TRBV4-1; CDR3: CASSARLAANTGELFF
J: TRBJ1-4; V: TRBV4-1; CDR3: CASSVGTVNEKLFF
J: TRBJ2-7; V: TRBV5-1; CDR3: CASSLDSPQGYEQYF
J: TRBJ1-1; V: TRBV4-2; CDR3: CASSRGGTEAFF
J: TRBJ1-6; V: TRBV11-2; CDR3: CASSGNNSPLHF
J: TRBJ1-1; V: TRBV19; CDR3: CASSWTGTNTEAFF
J: TRBJ2-2; V: TRBV7-9; CDR3: CASGSGGPHTGELFF
J: TRBJ2-2; V: TRBV5-1; CDR3: CASSLDRAGELFF
J: TRBJ2-3; V: TRBV29-1; CDR3: CSVRGGADTQYF
J: TRBJ2-3; V: TRBV3-1/TRBV3-2; CDR3: CASSHQLAGATDTQYF
J: TRBJ2-1; V: TRBV9; CDR3: CASSEEAKGSYNEQFF
J: TRBJ2-3; V: TRBV6-5; CDR3: CASRIWAAGVDTQYF
J: TRBJ1-1; V: TRBV11-2; CDR3: CASSGNRANTEAFF
J: TRBJ2-7; V: TRBV7-2; CDR3: CASSLTLGGPNYEQYF
J: TRBJ1-2; V: TRBV3-1/TRBV3-2; CDR3: CASSQDAGKNTF
J: TRBJ2-3; V: TRBV5-1; CDR3: CASSYLTGGTDTQYF
J: TRBJ1-2; V: TRBV6-5; CDR3: CASSSQGYGYTF
J: TRBJ1-1; V: TRBV4-1; CDR3: CASSQHPYKTVNSEAFF
J: TRBJ2-5; V: TRBV5-1; CDR3: CASSLVGQGTPQETQYF
J: TRBJ1-2; V: TRBV29-1; CDR3: CSVVPGPDWPYTF
J: TRBJ2-7; V: TRBV14; CDR3: CASSSSPRDTLGEQYF
J: TRBJ2-4; V: TRBV6-5; CDR3: CASSSGGQNIQYF
J: TRBJ2-1; V: TRBV27; CDR3: CASTSSRGRVKNEQFF
J: TRBJ1-4; V: TRBV13; CDR3: CASSTDRKNEKLFF
J: TRBJ1-2; V: TRBV11-2; CDR3: CASSLRALGGYGYTF
J: TRBJ1-1; V: TRBV7-2; CDR3: CASSLLPGLNTEAFF
J: TRBJ1-1; V: TRBV5-1; CDR3: CASSLGDSRNTEAFF